A selection of T cell receptor beta chains follows, all from one sample in a study of cytomegalovirus exposure and HLA in healthy donors. Sequenced by immunoSEQ multiplex PCR; TCRdb stores in-frame clones only, minus some. Of approximately 160,000 clones listed, around 68% are singletons. The sequencing input was PBMCs. Source of these receptors: a middle-aged man in good health and CMV-seronegative. CDR3s include the opening cysteine and the closing phenylalanine or tryptophan. A D gene is named only where the DNA matches it firmly. Only part of the rows carry a size: once, few, many, or a class if the clone is expanded.

>NA|TRBV6-5|NA|TRBJ2-7
CATQTINSYEQYF
TGTGCCACCCAGACTATCAACTCCTACGAGCAGTACTTC
>few|TRBV10-3|TRBD1|TRBJ1-1
CAIRPGQGMNTEAFF
TGTGCCATCAGGCCGGGACAGGGCATGAACACTGAAGCTTTCTTT
>NA|TRBV6-5|NA|TRBJ1-2
CASSPDISGGYTF
TGTGCCAGCAGCCCGGACATCTCTGGGGGCTACACCTTC
>NA|TRBV6-6|NA|TRBJ1-1
CASSYGGGNTEAFF
TGTGCCAGCAGTTACGGGGGAGGGAACACTGAAGCTTTCTTT
>NA|TRBV7-2|NA|TRBJ1-5
CASSSIDRRGVQPQHF
TGTGCCAGCAGCTCCATAGACCGCCGCGGGGTTCAGCCCCAGCATTTT
>NA|TRBV12-2|NA|TRBJ1-6
CASRLAQQGASHNSPLHF
TGTGCAAGTCGCTTAGCGCAACAGGGGGCATCCCATAATTCACCCCTCCACTTT
>NA|TRBV11-1|NA|TRBJ2-7
CASSLERVSYEQYF
TGTGCCAGCAGCTTAGAGCGGGTCTCCTACGAGCAGTACTTC
>NA|TRBV6-4|NA|TRBJ2-5
CASSEGSAGETQYF
TGTGCCAGCAGTGAGGGTTCGGCAGGGGAGACCCAGTACTTC
>NA|TRBV18|TRBD1|TRBJ2-1
CASSPRQGAYNEQFF
TGTGCCAGCTCACCAAGGCAGGGGGCCTACAATGAGCAGTTCTTC
>few|TRBV5-1|NA|TRBJ2-7
CASSAGAYEQYF
TGCGCCAGCAGTGCGGGGGCATACGAGCAGTACTTC
>NA|TRBV6-5|TRBD2|TRBJ2-3
CASSYDTSGGTDTQYF
TGTGCCAGCAGTTACGATACTAGCGGGGGCACAGATACGCAGTATTTT
>once|TRBV7-2|TRBD2|TRBJ2-3
CASSPKLAGGGDTQYF
TGTGCCAGCAGCCCGAAACTAGCGGGGGGGGGAGATACGCAGTATTTT
>NA|TRBV9|TRBD1|TRBJ2-5
CASSVGETGGLETQYF
TGTGCCAGCAGCGTAGGGGAGACAGGGGGCTTAGAGACCCAGTACTTC
>NA|TRBV2|TRBD1|TRBJ2-2
CASSSDRANTGELFF
TGTGCCAGCAGCTCCGACAGGGCGAACACCGGGGAGCTGTTTTTT
>NA|TRBV27|TRBD1|TRBJ2-7
CASKSGTVPTEQYF
TGTGCCAGCAAAAGTGGGACAGTTCCTACCGAGCAGTACTTC
>NA|TRBV10-2|NA|TRBJ2-3
CASSETVSTDTQYF
TGCGCCAGCAGTGAGACGGTGAGCACAGATACGCAGTATTTT
>NA|TRBV11-3|NA|TRBJ2-1
CASSLGRNEQFF
TGTGCCAGCAGCTTAGGTCGTAATGAGCAGTTCTTC
>NA|TRBV19|TRBD1|TRBJ2-7
CASSATGGAYEQYF
TGTGCCAGTAGTGCGACAGGGGGCGCCTACGAGCAGTACTTC
>NA|TRBV7-6|NA|TRBJ2-2
CASSLGQRTGELFF
TGTGCCAGCAGCTTAGGACAGCGCACCGGGGAGCTGTTTTTT
>NA|TRBV9|NA|TRBJ1-2
CASSVGGLANYGYTF
TGTGCCAGCAGCGTAGGGGGGCTAGCTAACTATGGCTACACCTTC
>NA|TRBV27|NA|TRBJ2-7
CASSTDTPYEQYF
TGTGCCAGCAGTACGGACACCCCCTACGAGCAGTACTTC
>NA|TRBV5-6|TRBD1|TRBJ1-2
CASSPLKTGGNGYTF
TGTGCCAGCAGCCCCCTAAAAACAGGGGGTAATGGCTACACCTTC
>NA|TRBV6-1|TRBD1|TRBJ2-7
CASSGDRALLIYEQYF
TGTGCCAGCAGTGGTGACAGGGCCCTTTTGATCTACGAGCAGTACTTC
>NA|TRBV10-2|NA|TRBJ1-6
CASRSEGLPGSSPLHF
TGCGCCAGCAGATCGGAAGGACTCCCGGGGAGTTCACCCCTCCACTTT
>NA|TRBV14|NA|TRBJ1-1
CASSQDRGNTEAFF
TGTGCCAGCAGCCAAGATAGAGGGAACACTGAAGCTTTCTTT
>NA|TRBV19|TRBD1|TRBJ1-1
CASLPQDREVTEAFF
TGTGCCAGCCTCCCCCAGGACAGGGAGGTCACTGAAGCTTTCTTT
>NA|TRBV6-1|NA|TRBJ1-2
CASSGVINYGYTF
TGTGCCAGCAGTGGCGTTATTAACTATGGCTACACCTTC
>NA|TRBV14|NA|TRBJ1-6
CASSRSSRETAYNSPLHF
TGTGCCAGCAGCCGATCTTCACGCGAGACAGCCTATAATTCACCCCTCCACTTT
>NA|TRBV11-1|NA|TRBJ2-1
CASSLDRSSYNEQFF
TGTGCCAGCAGCTTAGACAGGAGTTCCTACAATGAGCAGTTCTTC
>few|TRBV6-4|TRBD2|TRBJ2-3
CASSATSGGRDTQYF
TGTGCCAGCAGTGCGACTAGCGGGGGGCGCGATACGCAGTATTTT
>NA|TRBV6-6|TRBD1|TRBJ1-5
CASSYTGGANQPQHF
TGTGCCAGCAGTTATACAGGGGGAGCAAATCAGCCCCAGCATTTT
>NA|TRBV5-1|TRBD1|TRBJ2-6
CASSFTGTGSSGANVLTF
TGCGCCAGCAGCTTTACCGGGACAGGTAGTTCTGGGGCCAACGTCCTGACTTTC
>NA|TRBV4-1|TRBD2|TRBJ2-1
CASSRERGGPGEQFF
TGCGCCAGCAGTCGCGAGCGGGGGGGCCCGGGGGAGCAGTTCTTC
>NA|TRBV5-1|TRBD2|TRBJ2-7
CASSLAGRGASYEQYF
TGCGCCAGCAGCTTGGCGGGGCGGGGGGCCTCCTACGAGCAGTACTTC
>few|TRBV7-3|NA|TRBJ2-7
CASSLGAVSSYEQYF
TGTGCCAGCAGCTTAGGGGCCGTTAGCTCCTACGAGCAGTACTTC
>NA|TRBV27|TRBD1|TRBJ1-6
CASSSQTGRNSPLHF
TGTGCCAGCAGTTCCCAGACAGGGAGGAATTCACCCCTCCACTTT
>few|TRBV6-6|TRBD1|TRBJ1-6
CASKDRARNSPLHF
TGTGCCAGCAAAGACAGGGCTAGGAATTCACCCCTCCACTTT
>NA|TRBV5-5|NA|TRBJ1-5
CASSLRGGNQPQHF
TGTGCCAGCAGCTTGCGGGGGGGCAATCAGCCCCAGCATTTT
>NA|TRBV6-5|TRBD1|TRBJ1-1
CASSYLQGASGTEAFF
TGTGCCAGCAGTTACCTACAGGGGGCATCTGGCACTGAAGCTTTCTTT
>NA|TRBV14|NA|TRBJ2-7
CASSQATSMSSYEQYF
TGTGCCAGCAGCCAGGCGACTTCTATGAGCTCCTACGAGCAGTACTTC
>few|TRBV7-8|NA|TRBJ1-5
CASSASRGNQPQHF
TGTGCCAGCAGCGCCTCCAGGGGAAATCAGCCCCAGCATTTT